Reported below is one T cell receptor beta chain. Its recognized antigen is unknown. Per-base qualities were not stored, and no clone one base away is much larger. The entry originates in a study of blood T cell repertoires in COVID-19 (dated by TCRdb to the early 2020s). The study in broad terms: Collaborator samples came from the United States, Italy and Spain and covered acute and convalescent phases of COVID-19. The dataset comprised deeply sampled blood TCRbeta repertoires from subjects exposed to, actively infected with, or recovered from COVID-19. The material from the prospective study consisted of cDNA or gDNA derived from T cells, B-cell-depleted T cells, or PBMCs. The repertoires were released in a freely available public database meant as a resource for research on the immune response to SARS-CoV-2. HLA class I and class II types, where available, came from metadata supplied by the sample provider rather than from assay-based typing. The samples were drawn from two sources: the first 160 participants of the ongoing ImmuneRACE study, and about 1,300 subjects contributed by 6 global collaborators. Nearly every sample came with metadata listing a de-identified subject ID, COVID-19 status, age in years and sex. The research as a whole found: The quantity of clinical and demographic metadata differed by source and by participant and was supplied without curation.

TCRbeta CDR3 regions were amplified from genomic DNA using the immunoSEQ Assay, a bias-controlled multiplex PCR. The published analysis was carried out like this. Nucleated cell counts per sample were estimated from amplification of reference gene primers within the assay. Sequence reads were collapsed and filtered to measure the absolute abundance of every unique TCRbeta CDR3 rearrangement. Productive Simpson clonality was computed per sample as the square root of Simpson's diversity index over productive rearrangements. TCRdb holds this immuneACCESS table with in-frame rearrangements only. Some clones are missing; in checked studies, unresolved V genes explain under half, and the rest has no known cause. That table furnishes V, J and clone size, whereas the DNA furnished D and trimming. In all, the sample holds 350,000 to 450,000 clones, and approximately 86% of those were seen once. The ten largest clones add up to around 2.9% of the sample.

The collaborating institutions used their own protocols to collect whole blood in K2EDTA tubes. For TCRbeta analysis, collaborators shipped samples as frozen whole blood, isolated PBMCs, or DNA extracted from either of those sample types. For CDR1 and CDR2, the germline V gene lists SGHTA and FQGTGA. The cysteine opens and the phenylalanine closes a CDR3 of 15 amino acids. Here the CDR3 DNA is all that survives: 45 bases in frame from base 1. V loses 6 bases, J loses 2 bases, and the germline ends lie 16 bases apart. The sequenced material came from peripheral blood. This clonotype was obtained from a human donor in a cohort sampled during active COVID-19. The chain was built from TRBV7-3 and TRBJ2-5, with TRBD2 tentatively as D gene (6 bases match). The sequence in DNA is TGTGCCAGCAGTCAAACAGACGGGAGTCAAGAGACCCAGTACTTC. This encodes CASSQTDGSQETQYF.